This T cell receptor (beta chain) was sequenced in a study of T cells in Graves' hyperthyroidism and ophthalmopathy. Study observations and caveats: Appearing also in blood were most of the thyroid clonotypes expanded above 0.001.

Newly diagnosed hyperthyroidism, duration under 2 months, in patients aged 18 to 65. At first hyperthyroidism diagnosis, before any ophthalmopathy symptoms, the blood sample was collected. This CDR3 has 15 amino acids. Trimming cost V 6 bases and J 3 bases, with 18 bases left between them. Amplification of TCR beta CDR3 regions used RNA as the template. TCR CDR3 underwent first-round RT-PCR with the HTBI primer set. Each CDR3 protein is one row after TCRdb ran MiXCR on the multiplex PCR reads. The data hold around 380,000 distinct CDR3 sequences, with less than 15% observed a single time. This clonotype has ten or more counts. The antigen is undetermined.

The source material was blood. The TCR comes from a man aged 25 to 40 with Graves' hyperthyroidism that later progressed to Graves' ophthalmopathy. This chain links TRBV12-3 or TRBV12-4 with TRBJ2-7; the D is unclear. CDR3 residues: CASSPSTDYLYEQYF. As DNA, the CDR3 is TGTGCCAGCAGCCCCTCAACAGATTATCTCTACGAGCAGTACTTC.